The 21 T cell receptor beta chains in this list originate from one sample, sequenced in a study of T cells in Graves' hyperthyroidism and ophthalmopathy. The CDR3 regions of TCR beta were amplified from RNA transcripts. A set of HTBI primers served as the primers for a first-round RT-PCR of the TCR CDR3. TCRdb re-analysed the multiplex PCR reads in MiXCR, keeping a single row per CDR3 protein. The table lists a few hundred thousand distinct CDR3 sequences, about 20% of them singletons. Sequencing used blood. These TCRs come from an older woman with Graves' ophthalmopathy.

This clonotype was picked up many times. This chain connects TRBV24-1 to TRBJ2-7, with D perhaps matching TRBD2 (5 bases). Trimming removed 3 bases from V and 7 bases from J, with 15 bases in between. Germline lookup yields CDR1 KGHDR and CDR2 SFDVKD. The CDR3 runs 14 residues. The CDR3 loop is CATSDPWAGGEQYF. The CDR3 region has the DNA TGTGCCACCAGTGATCCTTGGGCTGGCGGGGAGCAGTACTTC.

A few counts support this clonotype. J is TRBJ2-7 and V is TRBV6-5; no clear D. Germline-derived CDR1 and CDR2 are MNHEY and SVGAGI. Trimming took off 0 bases at V and 4 bases at J, with 10 bases between the two ends. The CDR3 extends over 14 amino acids. The CDR3 sequence: CASSYSNLGYEQYF. The CDR3 DNA reads as TGTGCCAGCAGTTACTCGAATTTAGGTTACGAGCAGTACTTC.

The V gene is TRBV28, the J gene TRBJ2-1, with TRBD2 matching over 7 bases. The CDR3 contains 11 residues. Germline CDR1 and CDR2: MDHEN and SYDVKM. The V segment lost 4 bases and the J segment 11 bases; nucleotides outside the gene matches: 2. CDR3 sequence (DNA): TGTGCCAGCAGTTCTAGCGGTAAGCAGTTCTTC. This codes for CASSSSGKQFF.

V is TRBV2 and J is TRBJ1-4; TRBD1 agrees at 8 bases. Germline V gene lookup returns CDR1 SNHLY and CDR2 FYNNEI. The length of the CDR3 is 13 residues. Trimming at V came to 6 bases and at J to 5 bases, leaving 2 bases not matched to a gene. The CDR3 nucleotides are TGTGCCAGCAGCAGGGGGCCGAATGAAAAACTGTTTTTT. Amino acid sequence: CASSRGPNEKLFF.

The chain has TRBV12-3 or TRBV12-4 and TRBJ2-1; D is ambiguous. The CDR3 sequence is 13 residues long. V lost 4 bases to trimming and J lost 5 bases, with 9 bases between them. Written as DNA, the CDR3 is TGTGCCAGCAGTTCCAGGAGTAACAATGAGCAGTTCTTC. It encodes CASSSRSNNEQFF.

This clonotype has a handful of counts. The V gene is TRBV7-9, the J gene TRBJ2-5; TRBD1 matches at 8 bases. This CDR3 comprises 14 residues. The J segment lost 4 bases and the V segment lost 4 bases, leaving 5 bases of the junction unmatched. CDR1 SEHNR and CDR2 FQNEAQ come from the germline V gene (reference sequence). The CDR3 loop reads CASSSWTGRETQYF. CDR3 coding DNA: TGTGCCAGCAGCTCTTGGACAGGGAGAGAGACCCAGTACTTC.

This clonotype was detected ten times or more. The CDR3 sequence: CASSLDPGVGGYTF. CDR3 bases: TGTGCCAGCAGCTTAGATCCAGGGGTGGGTGGCTACACCTTC. This sequence joins TRBV7-2 and TRBJ1-2; weak D call: TRBD1 (6 bases). Between the trimmed V and J ends, which lost 1 base and 7 bases, there was a span of 13 bases. The CDR3 consists of 14 residues. The germline V gene encodes CDR1 SGHTA and CDR2 FQGNSA.

This clonotype came up a few times. In DNA form, the CDR3 reads TGTGCCAGCAAACAGGGGGCCTCTGGAAACACCATATATTTT. Protein: CASKQGASGNTIYF. The genes are TRBV2 and TRBJ1-3; TRBD1 matches 9 bases. After removal of 7 bases from V and 0 bases from J, the junction contained 1 base not matched to a gene. CDR1 and CDR2 (germline): SNHLY, FYNNEI. The CDR3 spans 14 residues.

The table lists this clonotype with many counts. This chain uses TRBV28 with TRBJ1-1, with unresolved D. CDR3 length: 15 residues. The germline V gene has CDR1 MDHEN and CDR2 SYDVKM. Trimming pared 7 bases from V and 0 bases from J, leaving 15 bases between. The CDR3 reads CASIGLLLMNTEAFF. DNA for the CDR3: TGTGCCAGCATCGGCTTATTGCTCATGAACACTGAAGCTTTCTTT.

A remark on this clonotype: A much larger clone lies one base from this, so it may be a read error. The chain combines TRBV6-5 with TRBJ2-1; D ambiguous. CDR3 length: 16 amino acids. The V end was cut by 2 bases, the J end by 8 bases, with 19 bases between. Germline values: CDR1 MNHEY, CDR2 SVGAGI. CDR3 protein: CASSYLEAAGYDEQFF. The CDR3 DNA reads as TGTGCCAGCAGTTACCTTGAGGCGGCCGGGTACGATGAGCAGTTCTTC.

The chain recombines TRBV7-3 with TRBJ1-2; a weak D match, TRBD1 (5 bases). CDR1 is SGHTA and CDR2 is FQGTGA in the germline V gene. This CDR3 contains 15 residues. Trimming stripped 5 bases from V and 4 bases from J, with 17 bases between. The CDR3 sequence is CASSADPAGAYGYTF. The CDR3 region has the DNA TGTGCCAGCAGCGCCGACCCTGCCGGGGCCTATGGCTACACCTTC.

This clonotype was observed a handful of times. The V call is TRBV20-1, the J call TRBJ1-6, with D maybe TRBD1 (6 bases). The V gene's germline CDR1 is DFQATT and CDR2 SNEGSKA (reference sequence). V lost 2 bases and J lost 6, with 17 bases in between. The CDR3 is 16 amino acids. CDR3: CSARMVQGEFNSPLHF. For the CDR3, the DNA is TGCAGTGCTAGAATGGTACAGGGAGAATTTAATTCACCCCTCCACTTT.

The rearrangement links TRBV20-1 to TRBJ1-1, with D tentatively TRBD1 (6 bases). The CDR3 sequence is 14 residues long. V was pared by 6 bases and J by 5 bases, with 19 bases between. Germline CDR1 and CDR2: DFQATT and SNEGSKA (reference sequence). This chain's CDR3 is CSATAGGGGTEAFF. The CDR3 region has the DNA TGCAGTGCAACAGCGGGGGGCGGAGGGACTGAAGCTTTCTTT.

At least ten counts were recorded for this clonotype. CDR3 in DNA: TGTGCCAGCAGTTTGGGGGAGAACTATGGCTACACCTTC. Translation gives CASSLGENYGYTF. This chain connects TRBV28 to TRBJ1-2, with D possibly TRBD1 on 5 matching bases. Germline CDR1 is MDHEN and CDR2 is SYDVKM. The CDR3 contains 13 residues. The ends were cut back, 3 bases at V and 2 bases at J, with 7 bases in the middle.

This clonotype was detected many times. This rearrangement joins TRBV6-1 to TRBJ2-3; 7 positions match TRBD1. V lost 5 bases, J lost 3 bases, and 11 bases stayed unmatched. Germline V CDR1 and CDR2: MNHNS, SASEGT. The CDR3 loop spans 16 amino acids. In nucleotides, the CDR3 is TGTGCCAGCAGTTCCGCAGGGGGAGCTTTTACAGATACGCAGTATTTT. This translates into CASSSAGGAFTDTQYF.

This clonotype was counted a few times. The chain recombines TRBV4-3 with TRBJ2-2; TRBD2 agrees at 8 bases. Germline assignment: CDR1 LGHNA and CDR2 YSLEER. The trim removed 1 base at V and 4 bases at J, leaving 2 bases unmatched. There are 15 residues in the CDR3. CDR3 sequence (DNA): TGCGCCAGCAGCCAAGTGCGGGAGGTCACCGGGGAGCTGTTTTTT. Translation: CASSQVREVTGELFF.

V usage is TRBV20-1 and J usage is TRBJ2-7; 8 bases agree with TRBD1. The CDR3 extends over 15 amino acids. Germline CDR1 is DFQATT and CDR2 is SNEGSKA (reference sequence). With V trimmed by 3 bases and J by 5 bases, 12 bases remained unmatched. CDR3 bases: TGCAGTGCTAGGGTGGGGCAGGGGGCTTTAAACGAGCAGTACTTC. Translated, it gives CSARVGQGALNEQYF.

The CDR3 is CAISGGAELNYNEQFF. CDR3 coding DNA: TGTGCCATCAGTGGCGGGGCGGAACTAAACTACAATGAGCAGTTCTTC. The chain carries TRBV10-3 and TRBJ2-1; possibly TRBD2 for D (6 bases). The V end was cut by 4 bases, the J end by 3 bases, with 16 bases between. The germline CDR1 and CDR2 sequences are ENHRY and SYGVKD. CDR3 length: 16 residues.

The genes are TRBV5-1 and TRBJ1-6, with TRBD1 matching 9 bases. CDR1 is SGHRS and CDR2 is YFSETQ in the germline V gene. Trimming took 4 bases from V and 8 from J; bases not matched to a gene: 7. The CDR3 loop spans 15 amino acids. CDR3: CASSIPGQGDSPLHF. CDR3 in DNA: TGCGCCAGCAGCATACCGGGACAGGGCGATTCACCCCTCCACTTT.

This clonotype was seen at least ten times. The chain joins TRBV15 to TRBJ2-1; D is unclear. CDR3 length: 15 amino acids. Germline-derived CDR1 and CDR2 are LNHNV and YYDKDF (reference sequence). V lost 5 bases, J lost 5 bases, and 16 bases lay in between. Written as DNA, the CDR3 is TGTGCCACCAGCTCTCCGTGGGCAGCTAACAATGAGCAGTTCTTC. This encodes CATSSPWAANNEQFF.

In this sample, this clonotype turned up a few times. This chain joins TRBV6-2 or TRBV6-3 and TRBJ1-1, with D maybe TRBD1 (5 bases). The CDR3 runs to 14 residues. Germline loops: CDR1 MNHEY, CDR2 SVGEGT. The ends were cut back, 5 bases at V and 5 bases at J, with 15 bases in the middle. The CDR3 nucleotides read TGTGCCAGCAGTAACGGGGGGGGACGTACTGAAGCTTTCTTT. This translates into CASSNGGGRTEAFF.